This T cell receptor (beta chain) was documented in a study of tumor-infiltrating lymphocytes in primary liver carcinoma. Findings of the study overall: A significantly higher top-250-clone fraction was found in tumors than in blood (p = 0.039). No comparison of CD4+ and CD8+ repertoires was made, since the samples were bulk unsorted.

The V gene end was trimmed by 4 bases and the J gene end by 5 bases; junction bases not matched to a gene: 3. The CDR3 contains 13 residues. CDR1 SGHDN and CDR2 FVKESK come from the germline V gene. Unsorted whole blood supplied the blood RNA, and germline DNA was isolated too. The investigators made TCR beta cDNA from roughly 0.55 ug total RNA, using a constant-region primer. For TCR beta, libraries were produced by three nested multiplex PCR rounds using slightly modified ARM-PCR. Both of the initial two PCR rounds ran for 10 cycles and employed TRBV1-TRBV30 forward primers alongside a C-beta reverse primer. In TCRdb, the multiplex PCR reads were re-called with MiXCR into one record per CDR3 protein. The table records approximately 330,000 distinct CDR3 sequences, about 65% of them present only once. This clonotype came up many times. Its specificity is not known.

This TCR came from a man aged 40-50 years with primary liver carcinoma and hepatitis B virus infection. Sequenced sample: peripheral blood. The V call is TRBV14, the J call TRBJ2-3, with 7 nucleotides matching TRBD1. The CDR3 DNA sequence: TGTGCCAGCAGCCTCGACAGGGTAGATACGCAGTATTTT. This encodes CASSLDRVDTQYF.